Below are 6 T cell receptor beta chains sequenced from a single sample in a study of radiotherapy plus CTLA-4 blockade in lung cancer (dated by TCRdb to the late 2010s). Receptors were amplified or captured by the immunoSEQ multiplex PCR assay. TCRdb stores this immuneACCESS table with in-frame sequences only. Part of the clones is absent; in the studies checked, under half of the shortfall reflects unresolved V genes, and no reason is known for the rest. Within this sample are about 49,000 clones, with roughly 84% of them counted one time only. The ten most abundant clones make up 7.8% of the sample. The sample in question was peripheral blood, obtained from a patient treated with radiotherapy plus ipilimumab. The receptors were sampled from a human donor with non-small cell lung cancer whose response to radiotherapy plus ipilimumab could not be evaluated.

The V call is TRBV7-2, the J call TRBJ2-7; TRBD2 matches at 11 bases. The germline V gene encodes CDR1 SGHTA and CDR2 FQGNSA. This CDR3 comprises 15 residues. Trimming at V came to 5 bases and at J to 3 bases, leaving 6 bases not matched to a gene. The CDR3 DNA sequence: TGTGCCAGCAGCCTCATAGCGGGGGGGAACTACGAGCAGTACTTC. This translates into CASSLIAGGNYEQYF. The full variable domain, its missing parts supplied by reference TRBV7-2 and TRBJ2-7, is GAGVSQSPSNKVTEKGKDVELRCDPISGHTALYWYRQSLGQGLEFLIYFQGNSAPDKSGLPSDRFSAERTGGSVSTLTIQRTQQEDSAVYLCASSLIAGGNYEQYFGPGTRLTVT.

The chain combines TRBV4-1 with TRBJ1-2; 7 bases agree with TRBD1. Germline V gives CDR1 MGHRA, CDR2 YSYEKL. This CDR3 has 15 amino acids. Trimming cost V 0 bases and J 5 bases; bases outside gene matches: 6. CDR3 residues: CASSQEQGTAYGYTF. DNA of the CDR3: TGCGCCAGCAGCCAAGAACAAGGGACAGCTTATGGCTACACCTTC.

This clone has just a few counts. The chain has TRBV4-1 and TRBJ1-2, with D perhaps TRBD1 (6 bases). The V end was cut by 3 bases, the J end by 4 bases, with 15 bases between. The V gene's germline CDR1 is MGHRA and CDR2 YSYEKL. The CDR3 length is 15 residues. The CDR3 sequence is CASSQTSGESYGYTF. The CDR3 DNA follows: TGCGCCAGCAGCCAGACCTCAGGGGAGAGCTATGGCTACACCTTC.

This chain joins TRBV27 and TRBJ2-7; 7 bases are a match to TRBD2. This CDR3 has 16 amino acids. Germline loops: CDR1 MNHEY, CDR2 SMNVEV (reference sequence). The J segment lost 0 bases and the V segment lost 3 bases, leaving 8 bases of the junction unmatched. The CDR3 bases are TGTGCCAGCAGTTTTCGTCATAGGACTAGCTCCTACGAGCAGTACTTC. It codes for CASSFRHRTSSYEQYF.

This clone was counted once. This chain links TRBV2 with TRBJ1-5, with TRBD1 matching 7 bases. This CDR3 is 14 amino acids long. V lost 4 bases and J lost 7; bases outside the gene matches: 7. CDR1 is SNHLY, CDR2 FYNNEI, per germline. In nucleotides, the CDR3 is TGTGCCAGCAGTGTCAGGGCAGGGGGACAGCCCCAGCATTTT. Protein: CASSVRAGGQPQHF.

V gene TRBV7-2 combines with J gene TRBJ2-2; TRBD2 agrees at 7 bases. The V segment lost 3 bases and the J segment 3 bases; nucleotides outside the gene matches: 13. The V gene's germline CDR1 is SGHTA and CDR2 FQGNSA. The CDR3 runs 18 residues. CDR3 in amino acids: CASSFHPRGAGHTGELFF. CDR3 nucleotide sequence: TGTGCCAGCAGCTTCCACCCTCGGGGAGCGGGGCACACCGGGGAGCTGTTTTTT.